Below, 32 T cell receptor beta chains from the same sample are listed, as sequenced in a study of OX40 agonist ivuxolimab in advanced cancers. TCRdb's copy holds only in-frame clones and misses some; the assay was immunoSEQ multiplex PCR. Of 25,000 to 30,000 clones in the sample, 84% were seen once. This material consisted of CD4+ or CD8+ T cells sorted from blood, taken in a trial of the OX40 agonist ivuxolimab. The source is an adult with an advanced solid tumor such as melanoma, head and neck, liver or kidney cancer.

The chain links TRBV11-2 to TRBJ2-1; 8 bases match TRBD2. The CDR3 runs to 16 residues. From germline, CDR1 is SGHAT and CDR2 FQNNGV. The trim removed 4 bases at V and 0 bases at J, leaving 5 bases unmatched. DNA of the CDR3: TGTGCCAGCAGCTCCCGGGGGGGGAGCTCCTACAATGAGCAGTTCTTC. Translating it yields CASSSRGGSSYNEQFF.

This rearrangement joins TRBV19 to TRBJ1-2; no reliable D call. The V end lost 6 bases, the J end lost 8 bases, and 22 bases lay between the germline ends. The CDR3 is 15 amino acids. Germline CDR1 reads LNHDA; CDR2 reads SQIVND (reference sequence). The CDR3 DNA is TGTGCCAGTAGCCCTTCAGCAACGGGAAGTCGCGGCTACACCTTC. This codes for CASSPSATGSRGYTF.

The chain uses TRBV9 and TRBJ2-1; weak D call: TRBD2 (5 bases). CDR3 length: 13 residues. Per the germline V gene, CDR1 is SGDLS and CDR2 is YYNGEE. V was trimmed by 4 bases and J by 9 bases, leaving 14 bases between them. CDR3 in DNA: TGTGCCAGCAGCCCTTCCAGCGGAAGTGAGCAGTTCTTC. It encodes CASSPSSGSEQFF.

The gene calls are TRBV2 and TRBJ2-4; 10 bases agree with TRBD2. The V gene's germline CDR1 is SNHLY and CDR2 FYNNEI. The CDR3 sequence is 15 residues long. Trimming cost V 3 bases and J 7 bases; bases outside gene matches: 6. The CDR3 region is CASSDPSGRGNIQYF. CDR3 DNA sequence: TGTGCCAGCAGTGATCCCAGCGGGAGGGGGAACATTCAGTACTTC.

The V gene is TRBV5-6, the J gene TRBJ2-7, with no clear D. Germline assignment: CDR1 SGHDT and CDR2 YYEEEE. Trimming took off 2 bases at V and 2 bases at J, with 14 bases between the two ends. This CDR3 is built from 15 residues. The CDR3 nucleotides are TGTGCCAGCAGCTTCCCTCGAGACTCAGCCTACGAGCAGTACTTC. This sequence encodes CASSFPRDSAYEQYF.

Only one count was recorded for this clone. The chain uses TRBV28 and TRBJ1-1; the D gene is possibly TRBD1 (5 bases). V was shortened by 4 bases and J by 3 bases, with 9 bases between the two germline ends. The CDR3 sequence is 13 residues long. Germline V gene data show CDR1 as MDHEN and CDR2 as SYDVKM. CDR3 protein: CASSSPRDTEAFF. DNA for the CDR3: TGTGCCAGCAGTTCTCCCAGGGACACTGAAGCTTTCTTT.

The rearrangement links TRBV11-3 to TRBJ2-7; 7 bases fit TRBD2. The germline gives CDR1 SGHNT, CDR2 YENEEA. Trimming at V came to 3 bases and at J to 7 bases, leaving 6 bases not matched to a gene. This CDR3 has 13 amino acids. The CDR3 DNA reads as TGTGCCAGCAGCTTGATGGCGGGAGCTGAGCAGTACTTC. Its protein is CASSLMAGAEQYF.

The sample holds one count of this clone. V usage is TRBV28 and J usage is TRBJ2-7; TRBD1 agrees at 8 bases. Germline trimming cut 6 bases from V and 2 bases from J; bases unmatched to any gene: 15. The CDR3 has 17 amino acids. Germline CDR1 reads MDHEN; CDR2 reads SYDVKM. The DNA of the CDR3 is TGTGCCAGCAGCCTTACTCGATGGGGGGACAGGACCTACGAGCAGTACTTC. This translates into CASSLTRWGDRTYEQYF.

V gene TRBV5-6 combines with J gene TRBJ2-1; no reliable D call. CDR1 and CDR2 (germline): SGHDT, YYEEEE. V was shortened by 5 bases and J by 4 bases, with 13 bases between the two germline ends. There are 14 residues in the CDR3. This CDR3 reads CASRSGFEYNEQFF. DNA for the CDR3: TGTGCCAGCAGGTCAGGATTCGAGTACAATGAGCAGTTCTTC.

V and J are TRBV28 and TRBJ1-1; D gene uncertain. CDR3 length equals 16 residues. The V gene's germline CDR1 is MDHEN and CDR2 SYDVKM. The V end lost 5 bases, the J end lost 6 bases, and 22 bases lay between the germline ends. CDR3 sequence reads: CASSPFESSEEAEAFF. The DNA of the CDR3 is TGTGCCAGCAGTCCCTTCGAATCTTCCGAGGAAGCTGAAGCTTTCTTT.

This chain connects TRBV7-2 to TRBJ1-1; D is unresolved. The CDR3 has 15 residues. V was cut by 1 base and J by 5 bases, with 14 bases left in between. Per germline, CDR1 SGHTA and CDR2 FQGNSA. The CDR3 bases are TGTGCCAGCAGCTTAGGTTCCGGGGTCGGGACTGAAGCTTTCTTT. Translating gives CASSLGSGVGTEAFF.

This clone appeared a few times. The V gene is TRBV2, the J gene TRBJ1-5, with unresolved D. V lost 1 base, J lost 7 bases, and 11 bases lay in between. This CDR3 contains 14 residues. CDR1 and CDR2 (germline): SNHLY, FYNNEI. Written as DNA, the CDR3 is TGTGCCAGCAGTGAAGGGGGAGGGTACCAGCCCCAGCATTTT. Its translation: CASSEGGGYQPQHF.

The V and J genes are TRBV7-9 and TRBJ2-7; 11 bases are a match to TRBD2. The germline V gene has CDR1 SEHNR and CDR2 FQNEAQ (reference sequence). V lost 1 base and J lost 3; bases outside the gene matches: 5. The CDR3 is made up of 16 amino acids. CDR3 protein: CASSLDSGRALYEQYF. The CDR3 DNA reads as TGTGCCAGCAGCTTAGATAGCGGGAGGGCCCTCTACGAGCAGTACTTC.

The rearrangement uses TRBV7-9 and TRBJ1-5; D may be TRBD1 (5 bases). The ends were cut back, 1 base at V and 6 bases at J, with 7 bases in the middle. Germline V gene sequence: CDR1 SEHNR, CDR2 FQNEAQ (reference sequence). This CDR3 region has 13 residues. CDR3 DNA sequence: TGTGCCAGCAGCTTAGAGGGGTTTCAGCCCCAGCATTTT. It is translated as CASSLEGFQPQHF.

V is TRBV19 and J is TRBJ2-1; 9 bases line up with TRBD2. CDR3 size: 15 residues. Trimming removed 7 bases from V and 8 bases from J; junction bases left unmatched: 12. Germline V lookup: CDR1 LNHDA, CDR2 SQIVND (reference sequence). The CDR3 is CASTLSGGLDYEQFF. CDR3 nucleotide sequence: TGTGCCAGTACTCTTAGCGGGGGCCTGGATTATGAGCAGTTCTTC.

The rearrangement links TRBV2 to TRBJ2-3; the D gene is possibly TRBD1 (6 bases). Germline CDR1 is SNHLY and CDR2 is FYNNEI. The CDR3 extends over 15 amino acids. The ends were cut back, 11 bases at V and 5 bases at J, with 23 bases in the middle. The CDR3 DNA reads TGTGCCTCGCCATTAGGCCAGGACAGATTAGATACGCAGTATTTT. Translation: CASPLGQDRLDTQYF.

The rearrangement uses TRBV29-1 and TRBJ2-2, with 10 bases identical to TRBD1. The CDR3 contains 13 residues. V lost 6 bases and J lost 6; bases outside the gene matches: 4. Germline lookup yields CDR1 SQVTM and CDR2 ANQGSEA. CDR3 in amino acids: CSVPGQGAGELFF. CDR3 DNA: TGCAGCGTCCCCGGACAGGGGGCCGGGGAGCTGTTTTTT.

V is TRBV2 and J is TRBJ2-1; D could derive from TRBD1 or TRBD2 (5 bases each). CDR3 size: 17 residues. Trimming removed 0 bases at V and 2 bases at J, with 14 bases between. CDR1 SNHLY and CDR2 FYNNEI come from the germline V gene. CDR3 in amino acids: CASSEAGTYNPYNEQFF. CDR3 in DNA: TGTGCCAGCAGTGAAGCCGGGACCTACAACCCCTACAATGAGCAGTTCTTC.

V usage is TRBV9 and J usage is TRBJ1-6, with a tentative D call TRBD1 (5 bases). Germline assignment: CDR1 SGDLS and CDR2 YYNGEE. CDR3 length equals 14 residues. The V and J ends lost 2 bases and 7 bases respectively, with 10 bases between them. The CDR3: CASSVAGSNSPLHF. The DNA for the CDR3 is TGTGCCAGCAGCGTCGCAGGGAGCAATTCACCCCTCCACTTT.

The V call is TRBV2, the J call TRBJ1-5; the D gene is possibly TRBD1 (5 bases). Germline CDR1 SNHLY, CDR2 FYNNEI. Trimming took off 6 bases at V and 5 bases at J, with 14 bases between the two ends. The CDR3 is made up of 14 amino acids. CDR3 sequence: CASREPGPYQPQHF. CDR3 nucleotide sequence: TGTGCCAGCAGGGAACCGGGGCCATATCAGCCCCAGCATTTT. Full variable domain (rest looked up from reference TRBV2 and TRBJ1-5): EPEVTQTPSHQVTQMGQEVILRCVPISNHLYFYWYRQILGQKVEFLVSFYNNEISEKSEIFDDQFSVERPDGSNFTLKIRSTKLEDSAMYFCASREPGPYQPQHFGDGTRLSIL.

This CDR3 is CASGLVHGAGAYEQYF. CDR3 DNA: TGTGCTAGTGGTTTGGTACATGGGGCGGGAGCCTACGAGCAGTACTTC. The chain is built from TRBV12-5 and TRBJ2-7, with 7 bases lining up with TRBD2. CDR3 length: 16 amino acids. The V gene end was trimmed by 0 bases and the J gene end by 2 bases; junction bases not matched to a gene: 7. Germline V gene lookup returns CDR1 LGHNT and CDR2 FRNRAP.

The chain uses TRBV6-5 and TRBJ2-7, with D tentatively TRBD1 (6 bases). Trimming removed 6 bases from V and 3 bases from J, with 12 bases in between. The CDR3 length is 13 residues. CDR1 is MNHEY and CDR2 is SVGAGI in the germline V gene. The CDR3 DNA reads TGTGCCAGCAGCGGTACAGGGTTCTACGAGCAGTACTTC. Protein: CASSGTGFYEQYF.

This chain connects TRBV19 to TRBJ1-5; D not certain. Germline assignment: CDR1 LNHDA and CDR2 SQIVND (reference sequence). Trimming removed 2 bases at V and 7 bases at J, with 12 bases between. The CDR3 runs to 14 residues. Here the CDR3 DNA reads TGTGCCAGTAGTATATCCCCGCCGGAACAGCCCCAGCATTTT. Residues: CASSISPPEQPQHF.

The chain has TRBV4-1 and TRBJ2-1; D uncertain. This CDR3 has 13 residues. CDR1 and CDR2 (germline): MGHRA, YSYEKL. The V end was cut by 4 bases, the J end by 5 bases, with 9 bases between. The CDR3 coding sequence is TGCGCCAGCAGCCTCCGACTCAACAATGAGCAGTTCTTC. Translating gives CASSLRLNNEQFF.

This clone was picked up one time. The chain recombines TRBV19 with TRBJ2-1, with 8 bases identical to TRBD1. The junction had 3 bases not matched to a gene; V was cut back by 1 base and J by 4 bases. In germline, CDR1 is LNHDA, CDR2 SQIVND (reference sequence). The CDR3 has 15 residues. Written as DNA, the CDR3 is TGTGCCAGTAGTATAGGACAGGGGTATTACAATGAGCAGTTCTTC. The encoded protein is CASSIGQGYYNEQFF.

The chain couples TRBV27 to TRBJ2-5, with D maybe TRBD1 (5 bases). The J call may be mistaken, given a closer DNA end match to TRBJ2-7. The CDR3 totals 14 residues. Germline V gene lookup returns CDR1 MNHEY and CDR2 SMNVEV (reference sequence). CDR3 residues: CASSLSRGPYEQYF. The CDR3 nucleotides read TGTGCCAGCAGTTTAAGTAGGGGCCCCTACGAGCAGTACTTC.

The chain employs TRBV6-5 and TRBJ2-7; D may be TRBD1 (6 bases). Germline CDR1 reads MNHEY; CDR2 reads SVGAGI. This CDR3 is 15 amino acids long. V dropped 6 bases and J dropped 4 bases, with 19 bases sitting between them. CDR3 in amino acids: CASRVHRDVGYEQYF. The CDR3 DNA reads as TGTGCCAGCAGAGTCCACAGGGACGTTGGGTACGAGCAGTACTTC.

This sequence joins TRBV11-2 and TRBJ1-5; no firm D call. Per germline, CDR1 SGHAT and CDR2 FQNNGV. The CDR3 covers 15 residues. V lost 1 base and J 0 bases, leaving 7 bases between the germline ends. The CDR3 loop reads CASSLAPDSNQPQHF. In nucleotides, the CDR3 is TGTGCCAGCAGCTTAGCGCCAGATAGCAATCAGCCCCAGCATTTT.

V gene TRBV2 combines with J gene TRBJ2-7; D gene uncertain. The CDR3 runs to 13 residues. Germline-derived CDR1 and CDR2 are SNHLY and FYNNEI. V lost 2 bases and J 3 bases, leaving 8 bases between the germline ends. This CDR3 reads CASSELRFYEQYF. CDR3 in DNA: TGTGCCAGCAGTGAATTAAGGTTCTACGAGCAGTACTTC. The whole variable domain, remainder taken from reference TRBV2 and TRBJ2-7, is EPEVTQTPSHQVTQMGQEVILRCVPISNHLYFYWYRQILGQKVEFLVSFYNNEISEKSEIFDDQFSVERPDGSNFTLKIRSTKLEDSAMYFCASSELRFYEQYFGPGTRLTVT.

The chain uses TRBV5-8 and TRBJ1-1; 11 bases are shared with TRBD1. Per germline, CDR1 SGHTS and CDR2 YDEGEE. The CDR3 sequence is 16 residues long. V trimming: 4 bases; J trimming: 4 bases; junction bases outside the gene matches: 9. The CDR3, as DNA: TGTGCCAGCAGCCCGGACAGGGGGCGAGGGACCACTGAAGCTTTCTTT. It codes for CASSPDRGRGTTEAFF.

The DNA for the CDR3 is TGCGCCAGCAGCCCGGGACAGGGGACTGAAGCTTTCTTT. Its protein product is CASSPGQGTEAFF. The V gene is TRBV4-3, the J gene TRBJ1-1; 10 bases are a match to TRBD1. CDR3 length: 13 residues. Germline CDR1 LGHNA, CDR2 YSLEER. The V and J ends lost 4 bases and 5 bases, in that order; junction bases with no gene match: 1.

This chain uses TRBV5-5 with TRBJ2-7; 7 bases align to TRBD2. The V gene's germline CDR1 is SGHKS and CDR2 YYEKEE (reference sequence). V shed 4 bases and J 5 bases; nucleotides not matched to a gene: 15. CDR3 length equals 16 residues. CDR3 nucleotide sequence: TGTGCCAGCAGCAACCCGCAGGGAGGGTCGAGAGACGAGCAGTACTTC. Translation gives CASSNPQGGSRDEQYF.